Listed here are 8 T cell receptor beta chains from one sample, sequenced in a study of memory CD4+ T cells and cytomegalovirus serostatus. Single viable CD3+CD4+CD8-CD45RO+ cells were sorted as the memory CD4+ T cells. Sequenced by immunoSEQ multiplex PCR; TCRdb stores in-frame clones only, minus some. This table has 60,000 to 70,000 clones, 70% to 80% appearing once. Sequencing was carried out using memory CD4+ T cells from blood. These receptors came from an adult in good health and CMV-seropositive.

The rearrangement links TRBV4-1 to TRBJ2-3; 11 positions match TRBD1. J lost 5 bases, V lost 6 bases, and 10 bases had no gene match. Germline-derived CDR1 and CDR2 are MGHRA and YSYEKL. This CDR3 has 16 amino acids. CDR3: CASRLLRTGGRDTQYF. In nucleotides, the CDR3 is TGCGCCAGCAGACTCCTTAGGACAGGGGGCCGAGATACGCAGTATTTT.

V and J are TRBV4-2 and TRBJ2-1; 7 bases fit TRBD2. CDR3 length: 16 residues. Looked up from germline, CDR1 is LGHNA and CDR2 is YNFKEQ. V shed 0 bases, J shed 7 bases, and the junction held 9 bases outside the gene matches. The CDR3 DNA reads as TGTGCCAGCAGCCAAGATAATGGGGGAGGGAGAAATGAGCAGTTCTTC. Amino acid sequence: CASSQDNGGGRNEQFF.

This chain uses TRBV19 with TRBJ2-3, with a possible D match to TRBD1 (5 bases). The germline V gene encodes CDR1 LNHDA and CDR2 SQIVND (reference sequence). CDR3 length equals 14 residues. V was shortened by 7 bases and J by 0 bases, with 11 bases between the two germline ends. The CDR3 protein is CASKARTSTDTQYF. CDR3 DNA sequence: TGTGCCAGTAAGGCCAGGACAAGCACAGATACGCAGTATTTT.

The chain uses TRBV28 and TRBJ1-2, with D possibly being TRBD1 (5 bases). Trimming left V 4 bases short and J 2 bases short, with 11 bases between. Germline lookup yields CDR1 MDHEN and CDR2 SYDVKM. This CDR3 contains 14 residues. CDR3 region: CASSSPGRNYGYTF. The CDR3 DNA reads as TGTGCCAGCAGTTCACCGGGACGGAACTATGGCTACACCTTC.

This clone was detected a few times. The chain joins TRBV28 to TRBJ1-2; D gene uncertain. With 2 bases removed from V and 7 bases from J, the gap between germline ends came to 17 bases. The CDR3 has 15 amino acids. Germline CDR1 MDHEN, CDR2 SYDVKM. The CDR3 sequence is CASSLNWGNAGGYTF. As DNA, the CDR3 is TGTGCCAGCAGTTTAAATTGGGGTAATGCGGGTGGCTACACCTTC.

CDR3 bases: TGTGCCAGCAAAAGACTAGAGCAGTACTTC. Residues: CASKRLEQYF. The chain is built from TRBV27 and TRBJ2-7, with D possibly matching TRBD2 (5 bases). The CDR3 totals 10 residues. Trimming pared 7 bases from V and 7 bases from J, leaving 8 bases between. Germline V CDR1 and CDR2: MNHEY, SMNVEV (reference sequence).

V and J are TRBV7-3 and TRBJ1-3; D is uncertain. This CDR3 is built from 15 residues. Germline V CDR1 and CDR2: SGHTA, FQGTGA. V lost 5 bases to trimming and J lost 0 bases, with 11 bases between them. Here the CDR3 reads CASSGDGSSGNTIYF. CDR3 sequence (DNA): TGTGCCAGCAGCGGAGACGGGAGCTCTGGAAACACCATATATTTT.

The chain uses TRBV2 and TRBJ1-4; maybe TRBD1 (6 bases). The CDR3 sequence is 14 residues long. Germline values: CDR1 SNHLY, CDR2 FYNNEI. The V gene lost 3 bases and the J gene lost 7 bases, with 12 bases spanning the gap. This chain's CDR3 is CASSELLQGEKLFF. The CDR3 bases are TGTGCCAGCAGTGAGTTGCTACAGGGTGAAAAACTGTTTTTT.